A selection of T cell receptor beta chains follows, all from one sample in a study of blood T cell repertoires in COVID-19. Assay used: immunoSEQ multiplex PCR; TCRdb lists only in-frame clones, some missing. The table records about 270,000 clones, 90% of them present only once. Sequenced sample: PBMCs or T cells enriched from blood (not recorded which). These receptors were collected from a woman aged 25 to 45 with acute COVID-19. CDR3s include the opening cysteine and the closing phenylalanine or tryptophan. A D gene is named only where the DNA matches it firmly. Rows give clone size only sometimes, using once, few, many, or a class for an expanded clone.

>TRBD2|NA|TRBV12-3/TRBV12-4|TRBJ2-7
CANGRGGAYEQYF
TGTGCCAACGGACGGGGAGGGGCCTACGAGCAGTACTTC
>NA|NA|TRBV4-1|TRBJ1-1
CASSPQSANTEAFF
TGCGCCAGCAGCCCACAGTCCGCGAACACTGAAGCTTTCTTT
>TRBD1|NA|TRBV23-1|TRBJ2-2
CASSHRTGHHTGELFF
TGCGCCAGCAGTCACCGGACAGGCCACCACACCGGGGAGCTGTTTTTT
>NA|NA|TRBV28|TRBJ1-1
CASSLSGGTEAFF
TGTGCCAGCAGTTTATCCGGAGGGACTGAAGCTTTCTTT
>NA|NA|TRBV19|TRBJ1-5
CASTSFVDQPQHF
TGTGCCAGTACCTCCTTCGTCGATCAGCCCCAGCATTTT
>NA|NA|TRBV14|TRBJ1-2
CASSLERVSYGYTF
TGTGCCAGCAGCCTCGAGCGAGTAAGCTATGGCTACACCTTC
>TRBD1|few|TRBV19|TRBJ2-1
CASSIPGQGTGEQFF
TGTGCCAGTAGTATCCCGGGACAGGGGACGGGGGAGCAGTTCTTC
>TRBD2|NA|TRBV4-2|TRBJ2-1
CASSQGTSGGEQFF
TGTGCCAGCAGCCAAGGGACTAGCGGCGGTGAGCAGTTCTTC
>NA|once|TRBV9|TRBJ2-1
CASTSRQAPTNVEQFF
TGTGCCAGCACCTCCAGGCAGGCTCCTACCAATGTGGAGCAGTTCTTC
>NA|NA|TRBV5-4|TRBJ2-7
CASSLGSDLLSEQYF
TGTGCCAGCAGCTTGGGCAGCGATCTCCTATCCGAGCAGTACTTC
>TRBD1|NA|TRBV3-1/TRBV3-2|TRBJ1-1
CASSRLGQGGIMNTEAFF
TGTGCCAGCAGCCGACTAGGACAGGGGGGGATCATGAACACTGAAGCTTTCTTT
>TRBD1|NA|TRBV11-2|TRBJ1-1
CASSLRQGANTEAFF
TGTGCCAGCAGCTTACGACAGGGGGCAAACACTGAAGCTTTCTTT
>NA|NA|TRBV6-2/TRBV6-3|TRBJ1-6
CASSYRSGNNSPLHF
TGTGCCAGCAGTTACAGGTCCGGGAATAATTCACCCCTCCACTTT
>NA|once|TRBV3-1/TRBV3-2|TRBJ2-1
CASSPERGSYNEQFF
TGTGCCAGCAGCCCGGAAAGAGGCTCCTACAATGAGCAGTTCTTC
>NA|NA|TRBV9|TRBJ1-3
CASSVEGQRSSGNTIYF
TGTGCCAGCAGCGTAGAAGGACAGCGCAGCTCTGGAAACACCATATATTTT
>TRBD1|NA|TRBV7-8|TRBJ2-7
CASSPRQGNDEQYF
TGTGCCAGCAGCCCTAGACAGGGAAACGACGAGCAGTACTTC
>NA|NA|TRBV15|TRBJ2-5
CATSSEVPEEQETQYF
TGTGCCACCAGCTCGGAAGTTCCGGAGGAACAAGAGACCCAGTACTTC
>TRBD2|NA|TRBV3-1/TRBV3-2|TRBJ2-7
CASSPGGGRYEQYF
TGTGCCAGCAGCCCCGGCGGGGGGAGGTACGAGCAGTACTTC
>TRBD2|NA|TRBV6-5|TRBJ2-1
CASSLGLAGPNEQFF
TGTGCCAGCAGCCTTGGACTAGCGGGTCCCAATGAGCAGTTCTTC
>NA|NA|TRBV19|TRBJ2-1
CASSIGRGRKVAGNEQFF
TGTGCCAGTAGTATAGGCAGGGGACGGAAAGTGGCAGGAAATGAGCAGTTCTTC
>TRBD1|NA|TRBV29-1|TRBJ1-2
CSAPGQGYGYTF
TGCAGCGCCCCGGGACAGGGATATGGCTACACCTTC
>TRBD1|NA|TRBV11-2|TRBJ1-1
CASSFGTGGTTEAFF
TGTGCCAGCAGCTTCGGGACAGGGGGGACCACTGAAGCTTTCTTT
>NA|NA|TRBV18|TRBJ1-2
CASSPRQLNYGYTF
TGTGCCAGCTCACCTAGACAGCTTAACTATGGCTACACCTTC
>TRBD2|NA|TRBV10-2|TRBJ2-7
CASSELGTSGMYEQYF
TGCGCCAGCAGTGAGTTAGGGACTAGCGGGATGTACGAGCAGTACTTC
>NA|NA|TRBV6-5|TRBJ2-1
CASMITGVFSEQFF
TGTGCCAGCATGATAACGGGAGTTTTTAGTGAGCAGTTCTTC
>TRBD1|NA|TRBV4-3|TRBJ2-7
CASSQAGQGAYEQYF
TGCGCCAGCAGCCAGGCGGGACAGGGGGCCTACGAGCAGTACTTC
>TRBD1|few|TRBV3-1/TRBV3-2|TRBJ1-1
CASSSGQGKNTEAFF
TGTGCCAGCAGCTCGGGACAGGGGAAGAACACTGAAGCTTTCTTT
>NA|NA|TRBV4-1|TRBJ1-6
CASSQVAGMYNSPLHF
TGCGCCAGCAGCCAAGTGGCAGGGATGTATAATTCACCCCTCCACTTT
>TRBD1|NA|TRBV3-1/TRBV3-2|TRBJ1-4
CASSQTGATNEKLFF
TGTGCCAGCAGCCAGACAGGGGCAACTAATGAAAAACTGTTTTTT
>TRBD1|NA|TRBV10-2|TRBJ1-6
CASSDEATGGRGSPLHF
TGCGCCAGCAGTGACGAAGCAACAGGGGGACGGGGTTCACCCCTCCACTTT
>TRBD1|NA|TRBV24-1|TRBJ2-3
CATTGQGTDTQYF
TGTGCCACCACTGGACAGGGGACAGATACGCAGTATTTT
>NA|NA|TRBV6-1|TRBJ1-3
CASSGYGRGSGNTIYF
TGTGCCAGCAGTGGGTATGGAAGGGGCTCTGGAAACACCATATATTTT
>NA|NA|TRBV4-2|TRBJ2-4
CASSQDNRDTKNIQYF
TGTGCCAGCAGCCAAGATAACCGGGACACCAAAAACATTCAGTACTTC
>TRBD1|NA|TRBV6-5|TRBJ1-5
CASSYSGQGGQPQHF
TGTGCCAGCAGTTACTCGGGACAGGGAGGTCAGCCCCAGCATTTT
>NA|NA|TRBV27|TRBJ1-2
CASSLRRDSNYGYTF
TGTGCCAGCAGTCTAAGAAGGGACTCTAACTATGGCTACACCTTC
>TRBD2|NA|TRBV19|TRBJ2-3
CASHGGGTSTDTQYF
TGTGCCAGCCACGGGGGGGGGACAAGCACAGATACGCAGTATTTT
>NA|NA|TRBV4-1|TRBJ2-2
CASSQDGPRGIRYTGELFF
TGCGCCAGCAGCCAAGATGGCCCCCGCGGGATAAGGTACACCGGGGAGCTGTTTTTT
>NA|NA|TRBV28|TRBJ1-1
CASSLTGPGRFGFEAFF
TGTGCCAGCAGTTTAACCGGGCCAGGGCGTTTTGGCTTTGAAGCTTTCTTT
>TRBD2|NA|TRBV5-4|TRBJ2-7
CASSTKGTSGDEQYF
TGTGCCAGCAGCACCAAGGGGACTAGCGGGGACGAGCAGTACTTC
>NA|NA|TRBV6-5|TRBJ1-3
CASSHPGTSGNTIYF
TGTGCCAGCAGTCACCCTGGGACTTCCGGAAACACCATATATTTT
>NA|few|TRBV10-2|TRBJ1-1
CASSDPAGTEAFF
TGCGCCAGCAGTGACCCAGCGGGGACTGAAGCTTTCTTT